This TCR beta chain was retrieved from a study of T cell responses to AZD1222 COVID-19 vaccine. Study findings and constraints: White British people made up most donors, females outnumbered males, and clonal diversity was possibly underestimated. Rises in breadth and depth of Spike-specific TCRs came after two AZD1222 doses.

To note about this clone: Its cognate antigen is unknown.

Assay used: immunoSEQ multiplex PCR; TCRdb lists only in-frame clones, some missing. The sample includes about 140,000 clones, about 90% seen only once; the top ten take under 4.5%. Germline values: CDR1 MNHNY, CDR2 SVGAGI (reference sequence). This CDR3 comprises 16 residues. Trimming took 0 bases from V and 4 from J, leaving 10 bases between them. This sequence was found in an adult who received the AZD1222 COVID-19 vaccine. The sequencing here drew on peripheral blood, taken 28 days after the second AZD1222 dose. This chain links TRBV6-6 with TRBJ1-6, with D hard to call. The CDR3 loop reads CASSYSAQDYNSPLHF. The CDR3 DNA follows: TGTGCCAGCAGTTACTCAGCGCAAGATTATAATTCACCCCTCCACTTT.